This TCR beta chain appears in the sequencing data of a study of blood T cell repertoires in COVID-19. Study information: Spain, Italy and the United States supplied samples that represented acute and convalescent COVID-19. T cells, B-cell-depleted T cells, or PBMCs supplied cDNA or gDNA.

Per the original methods: Researchers report that nucleated cell counts were estimated from reference gene primer amplification. Profiled with immunoSEQ multiplex PCR; TCRdb holds only in-frame clones, not every one. V, J and clone size were drawn from that table, and D and trimming were deduced from the DNA. This repertoire shows 200,000 to 300,000 clones, more than 65% found once; its top ten account for 2% to 2.5%. This clone came up a few times. The CDR3 runs to 17 residues. Germline assignment: CDR1 MGHRA and CDR2 YSYEKL. Trimming removed 0 bases from V and 2 bases from J; junction bases left unmatched: 7.

This receptor was identified in a man aged 40-49 years who had recovered from COVID-19. The sequencing sample was made of peripheral blood. The chain employs TRBV4-1 and TRBJ2-5, with 9 positions matching TRBD2. The CDR3 protein is CASSQDRAGGPQETQYF. The CDR3 coding sequence is TGCGCCAGCAGCCAAGATCGAGCGGGGGGCCCACAAGAGACCCAGTACTTC.